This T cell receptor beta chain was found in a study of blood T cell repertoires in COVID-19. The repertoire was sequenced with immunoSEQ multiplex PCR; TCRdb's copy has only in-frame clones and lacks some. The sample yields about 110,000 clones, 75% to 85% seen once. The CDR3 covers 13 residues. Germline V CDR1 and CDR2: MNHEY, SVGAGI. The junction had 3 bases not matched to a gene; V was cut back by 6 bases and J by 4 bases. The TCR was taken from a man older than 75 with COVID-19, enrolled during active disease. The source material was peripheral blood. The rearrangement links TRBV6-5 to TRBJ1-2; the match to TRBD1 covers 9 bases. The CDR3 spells CASSSGQGYGYTF. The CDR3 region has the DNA TGTGCCAGCAGCTCGGGACAGGGCTATGGCTACACCTTC.